This T cell receptor (beta chain) was observed in a study of CD8+CD57+ T cells in acquired aplastic anemia. Study as a whole: Mean yield of DNA from sorted CD4+ and CD8+ cells was roughly 3.1 ug.

CDR3 and TCR beta VDJ profiling relied on a genomic DNA template. MiXCR, applied by TCRdb to the reads, yields one record per CDR3 protein. The data show about 210,000 distinct CDR3 sequences, with over 60% seen just once and 25% to 30% held by the top ten. V was trimmed by 2 bases and J by 7 bases, leaving 12 bases between them. Germline assignment: CDR1 ENHRY and CDR2 SYGVKD. The CDR3 has 13 residues. This clonotype has only one observation. The rearrangement links TRBV10-3 to TRBJ2-7; D is uncertain. The material sequenced was sorted CD4+, CD8+, or CD8+CD57+ T cells (not recorded which) from PBMCs. The sequence derives from a human donor in good health. The CDR3 loop is CAISEDGSREQYF. The CDR3 DNA is TGTGCCATCAGTGAGGACGGATCTAGGGAGCAGTACTTC.